Given below is one T cell receptor beta chain in context. Every patient underwent thyroid surgery untreated. The data stem from a study of metastatic and nonmetastatic thyroid tumors. The V end was cut by 4 bases, the J end by 0 bases, with 13 bases between. The CDR3 consists of 14 residues. Germline assignment: CDR1 GTSNPN and CDR2 SVGIG (reference sequence). TCRdb re-called clones from the PCR reads using MiXCR. Of around 5,000 clones in the sample, around 27% were seen once. Source material: adjacent normal tissue. This receptor was taken from a female donor with papillary thyroid cancer or a benign thyroid nodule (not recorded which). Some clones in this sample may be carry-over from other donors' samples. The chain combines TRBV30 with TRBJ2-7; no clear D gene. This CDR3 is CAWKTDRRSYEQYF. Written as DNA, the CDR3 is TGTGCCTGGAAAACGGACCGCCGCTCCTACGAGCAGTACTTC.